The 30 T cell receptor beta chains below were found in one sample sequenced in a study of technical replicates of blood from several donors. Clones were read by immunoSEQ multiplex PCR, and TCRdb kept only the in-frame ones, dropping some. Of approximately 14,000 clones detected, 70% to 80% appear once; the ten largest clones hold approximately 11%. Sequencing input: PBMCs. These receptors were obtained from a human donor in good health.

The chain couples TRBV13 to TRBJ2-5, with D unresolved. CDR3 length: 14 residues. Deletions cut 5 bases from V and 2 bases from J, with 12 bases between. From germline, CDR1 is PRHDT and CDR2 FYEKMQ (reference sequence). This chain's CDR3 is CASSPSSGQETQYF. The CDR3 bases are TGTGCCAGCAGCCCCTCGTCGGGTCAAGAGACCCAGTACTTC.

The V gene is TRBV13, the J gene TRBJ1-2; D possibly corresponds to TRBD1 (5 bases). Trimming pared 3 bases from V and 7 bases from J, leaving 12 bases between. The CDR3 is made up of 13 amino acids. The germline V gene has CDR1 PRHDT and CDR2 FYEKMQ (reference sequence). Here the CDR3 reads CASSFSRQGGYTF. The DNA of the CDR3 is TGTGCCAGCAGCTTTAGTCGGCAGGGTGGCTACACCTTC.

V and J are TRBV6-1 and TRBJ2-7; the match to TRBD2 covers 9 bases. Germline V gene lookup returns CDR1 MNHNS and CDR2 SASEGT. This CDR3 is 15 amino acids long. Germline trimming cut 4 bases from V and 2 bases from J; bases unmatched to any gene: 6. The CDR3 DNA reads TGTGCCAGCAGTGCCCTAGCGGGGACCCCCTACGAGCAGTACTTC. Protein: CASSALAGTPYEQYF.

This clone appeared once. The chain uses TRBV2 and TRBJ2-5, with D possibly TRBD1 on 5 matching bases. Between the trimmed V and J ends, which lost 0 bases and 1 base, there was a span of 6 bases. CDR3 length equals 14 residues. CDR1 is SNHLY, CDR2 FYNNEI, per germline. CDR3 DNA sequence: TGTGCCAGCAGTGAAGCGACAGTCCAAGAGACCCAGTACTTC. Residues: CASSEATVQETQYF.

The chain joins TRBV27 to TRBJ1-4; 9 bases map to TRBD1. The CDR3 is 16 residues long. The germline V gene has CDR1 MNHEY and CDR2 SMNVEV (reference sequence). V shed 3 bases and J 5 bases; nucleotides not matched to a gene: 7. CDR3 amino acids: CASSLGQGGRNEKLFF. The CDR3 nucleotides read TGTGCCAGCAGTTTGGGACAGGGAGGGCGGAATGAAAAACTGTTTTTT.

The chain links TRBV5-1 to TRBJ1-4; D unclear. The CDR3 extends over 15 amino acids. With 0 bases removed from V and 4 bases from J, the gap between germline ends came to 10 bases. The germline gives CDR1 SGHRS, CDR2 YFSETQ. CDR3 residues: CASSLVSRNNEKLFF. The CDR3, as DNA: TGCGCCAGCAGCTTGGTGTCCAGGAATAATGAAAAACTGTTTTTT.

This chain links TRBV29-1 with TRBJ1-5; 8 bases fit TRBD1. The CDR3 totals 14 residues. Germline values: CDR1 SQVTM, CDR2 ANQGSEA. The V and J ends lost 5 bases and 5 bases, in that order; junction bases with no gene match: 8. CDR3 sequence reads: CSVIWQGADQPQHF. The CDR3 DNA is TGCAGCGTTATTTGGCAGGGGGCCGATCAGCCCCAGCATTTT.

V is TRBV5-1 and J is TRBJ2-1; no clear D gene. The CDR3 length is 15 residues. Germline-derived CDR1 and CDR2 are SGHRS and YFSETQ. Trimming shortened V by 2 bases and J by 5 bases, and 14 bases separated the two germline ends. CDR3 sequence (DNA): TGCGCCAGCAGCTTCGGAGTCACAAATAACAATGAGCAGTTCTTC. Encoded protein: CASSFGVTNNNEQFF.

This clone appeared a single time. The rearrangement links TRBV11-2 to TRBJ1-2; perhaps TRBD1 as D (6 bases). The CDR3 loop spans 13 amino acids. CDR1 and CDR2 from the germline V gene are SGHAT and FQNNGV. The V end lost 5 bases, the J end lost 5 bases, and 12 bases lay between the germline ends. This CDR3 is CASSPGQSYGYTF. DNA for the CDR3: TGTGCCAGCAGCCCGGGACAATCATATGGCTACACCTTC. Full variable domain (rest looked up from reference TRBV11-2 and TRBJ1-2): EAGVAQSPRYKIIEKRQSVAFWCNPISGHATLYWYQQILGQGPKLLIQFQNNGVVDDSQLPKDRFSAERLKGVDSTLKIQPAKLEDSAVYLCASSPGQSYGYTFGSGTRLTVV.

This clone showed up just a few times. The chain couples TRBV30 to TRBJ1-5; a weak D match, TRBD1 (6 bases). The CDR3 is made up of 13 amino acids. Trimming took off 4 bases at V and 2 bases at J, with 9 bases between the two ends. The germline CDR1 and CDR2 sequences are GTSNPN and SVGIG (reference sequence). DNA for the CDR3: TGTGCCTGGAACCCAGGGGGCAATCAGCCCCAGCATTTT. This gives the protein CAWNPGGNQPQHF. Full variable domain (remainder filled in from reference TRBV30 and TRBJ1-5): SQTIHQWPATLVQPVGSPLSLECTVEGTSNPNLYWYRQAAGRGLQLLFYSVGIGQISSEVPQNLSASRPQDRQFILSSKKLLLSDSGFYLCAWNPGGNQPQHFGDGTRLSIL.

This chain uses TRBV6-1 with TRBJ1-3; 9 bases match TRBD1. The CDR3 contains 15 residues. V lost 3 bases and J lost 7; bases outside the gene matches: 7. Germline CDR1 reads MNHNS; CDR2 reads SASEGT. CDR3 bases: TGTGCCAGCAGTGATGGGGGACAGGGTTTTAACACCATATATTTT. Its protein product is CASSDGGQGFNTIYF.

DNA of the CDR3: TGTGCCAGCACCTTTGACAGGGAAGGGACTGAAGCTTTCTTT. This encodes CASTFDREGTEAFF. The chain recombines TRBV6-1 with TRBJ1-1; 7 bases agree with TRBD1. The germline V gene encodes CDR1 MNHNS and CDR2 SASEGT. The CDR3 consists of 14 residues. After removal of 7 bases from V and 5 bases from J, the junction contained 10 bases not matched to a gene.

The chain employs TRBV2 and TRBJ1-3; 9 bases align to TRBD1. The CDR3 covers 15 residues. V gave up 5 bases and J gave up 3 bases; unmatched junction bases: 5. CDR1 is SNHLY and CDR2 is FYNNEI in the germline V gene. CDR3 amino acids: CASSPGTGNGNTIYF. The CDR3 DNA reads TGTGCCAGCAGTCCGGGGACAGGGAATGGAAACACCATATATTTT. Full variable domain (remainder filled in from reference TRBV2 and TRBJ1-3): EPEVTQTPSHQVTQMGQEVILRCVPISNHLYFYWYRQILGQKVEFLVSFYNNEISEKSEIFDDQFSVERPDGSNFTLKIRSTKLEDSAMYFCASSPGTGNGNTIYFGEGSWLTVV.

J is TRBJ2-5 and V is TRBV2; weak D call: TRBD2 (6 bases). CDR3 length: 14 amino acids. CDR1 and CDR2 from the germline V gene are SNHLY and FYNNEI. Trimming left V 3 bases short and J 3 bases short, with 11 bases between. CDR3 in DNA: TGTGCCAGCAGTGATTACCCGGGAGAAGAGACCCAGTACTTC. As protein: CASSDYPGEETQYF. Based on the CDR3 plus reference TRBV2 and TRBJ2-5, the full variable domain is EPEVTQTPSHQVTQMGQEVILRCVPISNHLYFYWYRQILGQKVEFLVSFYNNEISEKSEIFDDQFSVERPDGSNFTLKIRSTKLEDSAMYFCASSDYPGEETQYFGPGTRLLVL.

CDR3 coding DNA: TGTGCCAGCAGTGACGGAGGTGGGTCTGGGGCCAACGTCCTGACTTTC. It yields the protein CASSDGGGSGANVLTF. The V call is TRBV6-4, the J call TRBJ2-6; perhaps TRBD2 as D (5 bases). CDR3 size: 16 residues. V gave up 2 bases and J gave up 1 base, with 9 bases separating them. CDR1 MRHNA and CDR2 SNTAGT come from the germline V gene.

The chain combines TRBV5-6 with TRBJ2-7; D is perhaps TRBD1 (7 bases). The V gene's germline CDR1 is SGHDT and CDR2 YYEEEE. This CDR3 comprises 15 residues. Trimming cost V 2 bases and J 7 bases, with 19 bases left between them. The CDR3 nucleotides read TGTGCCAGCAGCTTACAGGGGTTAGCGGAGGATGAGCAGTACTTC. Protein: CASSLQGLAEDEQYF.

V usage is TRBV5-4 and J usage is TRBJ2-3; 8 nucleotides agree with TRBD2. This CDR3 region has 17 residues. V lost 0 bases and J lost 4; bases outside the gene matches: 10. Germline lookup yields CDR1 SGHNT and CDR2 YYREEE (reference sequence). This CDR3 is CASSLALAGLRADTQYF. CDR3 DNA: TGTGCCAGCAGCTTGGCCCTAGCGGGCCTACGAGCAGATACGCAGTATTTT. Complete variable domain (other parts from reference TRBV5-4 and TRBJ2-3): ETGVTQSPTHLIKTRGQQVTLRCSSQSGHNTVSWYQQALGQGPQFIFQYYREEENGRGNFPPRFSGLQFPNYSSELNVNALELDDSALYLCASSLALAGLRADTQYFGPGTRLTVL.

The table lists this clone with a few counts. The rearrangement links TRBV19 to TRBJ1-2; D is undetermined. The length of the CDR3 is 12 residues. CDR1 and CDR2 (germline): LNHDA, SQIVND (reference sequence). V was pared by 4 bases and J by 2 bases, with 5 bases between. CDR3 sequence (DNA): TGTGCCAGTAGTAAGACAAACTATGGCTACACCTTC. As protein: CASSKTNYGYTF.

V is TRBV5-1 and J is TRBJ2-3; tentative D call: TRBD2 (5 bases). Trimming removed 3 bases from V and 6 bases from J, with 14 bases in between. The CDR3 is 14 amino acids. Germline-derived CDR1 and CDR2 are SGHRS and YFSETQ. The CDR3 coding sequence is TGCGCCAGCAGCTGGCAGCGGACGGGGGATACGCAGTATTTT. Protein: CASSWQRTGDTQYF.

The chain couples TRBV10-3 to TRBJ2-1, with D possibly matching TRBD2 (5 bases). This CDR3 has 13 amino acids. V was cut by 6 bases and J by 6 bases, with 12 bases left in between. The germline V gene encodes CDR1 ENHRY and CDR2 SYGVKD. The CDR3 DNA reads TGTGCCATCAGGGTGAGGGAAGGCAATGAGCAGTTCTTC. This sequence encodes CAIRVREGNEQFF.

The gene calls are TRBV29-1 and TRBJ1-2; tentative D call: TRBD1 (6 bases). Deletions cut 8 bases from V and 3 bases from J, with 13 bases between. This CDR3 contains 12 residues. Germline V lookup: CDR1 SQVTM, CDR2 ANQGSEA. The CDR3, as DNA: TGCAGCAGCAACCAGGGGCACTATGGCTACACCTTC. Translation gives CSSNQGHYGYTF. The full variable domain, completed using reference TRBV29-1 and TRBJ1-2, is SAVISQKPSRDICQRGTSLTIQCQVDSQVTMMFWYRQQPGQSLTLIATANQGSEATYESGFVIDKFPISRPNLTFSTLTVSNMSPEDSSIYLCSSNQGHYGYTFGSGTRLTVV.

This chain connects TRBV6-5 to TRBJ2-1; the match to TRBD2 covers 8 bases. J gave up 10 bases and V 2 bases, and 10 bases lay outside the gene matches. Germline V gives CDR1 MNHEY, CDR2 SVGAGI. The CDR3 is made up of 15 amino acids. CDR3 sequence reads: CASSYGTSGQGEQFF. In nucleotides, the CDR3 is TGTGCCAGCAGTTACGGTACTAGCGGACAAGGAGAGCAGTTCTTC.

This clone occurred a few times. The V call is TRBV6-1, the J call TRBJ1-5; D remains unclear. V gave up 6 bases and J gave up 6 bases, with 12 bases separating them. CDR1 is MNHNS, CDR2 SASEGT, per germline. There are 13 residues in the CDR3. CDR3 protein: CASRERLTQPQHF. The CDR3 nucleotides are TGTGCCAGCAGAGAGAGGTTGACTCAGCCCCAGCATTTT.

The chain joins TRBV19 to TRBJ1-3; the match to TRBD1 covers 8 bases. The germline V gene has CDR1 LNHDA and CDR2 SQIVND (reference sequence). There are 16 residues in the CDR3. Losses at the gene ends were 5 bases for V and 4 bases for J; bases not matched to a gene: 10. The CDR3 sequence is CASSGPGGAGGNTIYF. As DNA, the CDR3 is TGTGCCAGTAGTGGACCAGGGGGCGCAGGAGGAAACACCATATATTTT.

This chain joins TRBV30 and TRBJ1-2; the match to TRBD1 covers 8 bases. The CDR3 sequence is 13 residues long. Germline-derived CDR1 and CDR2 are GTSNPN and SVGIG (reference sequence). Losses at the gene ends were 5 bases for V and 6 bases for J; bases not matched to a gene: 8. CDR3 sequence reads: CAWGPGGRDGYTF. CDR3 nucleotide sequence: TGTGCCTGGGGCCCAGGGGGCAGGGATGGCTACACCTTC.

The CDR3 loop reads CASSGGLGYEQYF. Written as DNA, the CDR3 is TGTGCCAGCAGTGGCGGATTGGGTTACGAGCAGTACTTC. The chain is built from TRBV6-5 and TRBJ2-5, with D hard to call. The J call may be faulty, since TRBJ2-7 better matches the DNA end. CDR3 length equals 13 residues. Germline assignment: CDR1 MNHEY and CDR2 SVGAGI.

The chain uses TRBV30 and TRBJ2-7; possibly TRBD2 for D (6 bases). V lost 0 bases and J 13 bases, leaving 19 bases between the germline ends. CDR3 length equals 13 residues. Germline loops: CDR1 GTSNPN, CDR2 SVGIG (reference sequence). CDR3 in amino acids: CAWSVGPGLPNYF. The CDR3 bases are TGTGCCTGGAGTGTAGGGCCGGGACTGCCGAACTACTTC.

V is TRBV6-4 and J is TRBJ2-1, with TRBD2 matching 8 bases. The V segment lost 0 bases and the J segment 2 bases; nucleotides outside the gene matches: 0. Germline V gives CDR1 MRHNA, CDR2 SNTAGT. There are 15 residues in the CDR3. DNA for the CDR3: TGTGCCAGCAGTGACTCTAGCGGGACCTACAATGAGCAGTTCTTC. Its translation is CASSDSSGTYNEQFF.

V usage is TRBV29-1 and J usage is TRBJ2-3; TRBD2 might be the D (6 bases). CDR1 and CDR2 (germline): SQVTM, ANQGSEA. The CDR3 sequence is 15 residues long. Trimming removed 0 bases from V and 1 base from J, with 11 bases in between. CDR3 coding DNA: TGCAGCGTTGAAGATCGTTGGGGGGGCACAGATACGCAGTATTTT. This sequence encodes CSVEDRWGGTDTQYF.

The gene calls are TRBV6-5 and TRBJ2-3, with a weak D call TRBD2 (5 bases). CDR1 and CDR2 (germline): MNHEY, SVGAGI. V gave up 2 bases and J gave up 3 bases, with 9 bases separating them. The CDR3 covers 14 residues. CDR3 sequence (DNA): TGTGCCAGCAGTTACACCCGGAGGACAGATACGCAGTATTTT. Translated: CASSYTRRTDTQYF.